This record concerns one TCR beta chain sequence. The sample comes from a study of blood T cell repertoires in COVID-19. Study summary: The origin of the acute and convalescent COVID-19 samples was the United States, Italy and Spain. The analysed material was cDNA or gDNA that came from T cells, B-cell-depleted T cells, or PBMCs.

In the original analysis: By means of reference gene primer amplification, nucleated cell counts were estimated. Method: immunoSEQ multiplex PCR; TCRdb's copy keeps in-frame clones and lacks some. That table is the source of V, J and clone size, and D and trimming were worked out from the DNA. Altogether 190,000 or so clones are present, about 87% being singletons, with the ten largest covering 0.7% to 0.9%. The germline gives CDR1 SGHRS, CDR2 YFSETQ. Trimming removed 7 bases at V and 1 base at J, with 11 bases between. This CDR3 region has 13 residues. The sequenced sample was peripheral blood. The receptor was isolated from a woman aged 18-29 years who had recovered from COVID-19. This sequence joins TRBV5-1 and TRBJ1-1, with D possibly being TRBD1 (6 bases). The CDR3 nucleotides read TGCGCCAGCCACCTACAGGGGAACACTGAAGCTTTCTTT. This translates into CASHLQGNTEAFF.